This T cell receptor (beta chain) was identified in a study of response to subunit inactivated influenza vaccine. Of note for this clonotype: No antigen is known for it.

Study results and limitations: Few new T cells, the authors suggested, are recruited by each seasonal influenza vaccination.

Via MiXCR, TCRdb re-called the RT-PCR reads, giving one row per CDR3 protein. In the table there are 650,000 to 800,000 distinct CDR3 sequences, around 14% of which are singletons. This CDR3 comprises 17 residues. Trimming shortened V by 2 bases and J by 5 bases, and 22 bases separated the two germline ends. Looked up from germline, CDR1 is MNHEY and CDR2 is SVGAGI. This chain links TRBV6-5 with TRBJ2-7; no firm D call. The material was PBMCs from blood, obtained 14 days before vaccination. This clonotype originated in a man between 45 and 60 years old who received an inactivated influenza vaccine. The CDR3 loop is CASSYTQHGSYFDEQYF. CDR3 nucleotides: TGTGCCAGCAGTTACACCCAGCACGGAAGCTACTTCGACGAGCAGTACTTC.